This T cell receptor beta chain is drawn from a study of blood T cell repertoires in COVID-19. Study background: Samples came from the United States, Italy and Spain, spanning acute and convalescent COVID-19.

All enrollees were about 18 to 95 years old and from roughly 26 US areas. Original data processing: The assay estimated nucleated cells by amplifying reference gene primers. Assay used: immunoSEQ multiplex PCR; TCRdb lists only in-frame clones, some missing. V, J and clone size are taken as reported in that table, and D and trimming were inferred from the DNA itself. Counted here are more than 350,000 clones, around 87% occurring once; the ten biggest clones make up 10%. Losses at the gene ends were 4 bases for V and 2 bases for J; bases not matched to a gene: 7. The germline V gene has CDR1 SEHNR and CDR2 FQNEAQ (reference sequence). There are 15 residues in the CDR3.

The V and J genes are TRBV7-9 and TRBJ1-2, with TRBD1 matching 7 bases. Specimen: PBMCs or T cells enriched from blood (not recorded which). The sequence derives from a woman aged 45-60 years who had recovered from COVID-19. The CDR3 reads CASSSSDRANYGYTF. CDR3 in DNA: TGTGCCAGCAGCTCCAGCGACAGGGCGAACTATGGCTACACCTTC.